This T cell receptor beta chain was captured in a study of blood T cell repertoires in COVID-19. From germline, CDR1 is SGHRS and CDR2 YFSETQ. This CDR3 is 17 amino acids long. The trim removed 2 bases at V and 4 bases at J, leaving 14 bases unmatched. TCRdb's copy holds only in-frame clones and misses some; the assay was immunoSEQ multiplex PCR. Of a few hundred thousand clones detected, around 88% appear once; the ten largest clones hold roughly 6.9%. The gene calls are TRBV5-1 and TRBJ2-7, with 8 bases fitting TRBD1. The sequence was obtained from a woman between 25 and 40 years old who had recovered from COVID-19. The material sequenced was peripheral blood. The CDR3 loop reads CASSFGAGGSRGYEQYF. The CDR3 DNA sequence: TGCGCCAGCAGCTTCGGGGCAGGGGGCTCTCGAGGGTACGAGCAGTACTTC.